The 27 T cell receptor beta chains below all came from one sample that was sequenced in a study of Graves' ophthalmopathy and Graves' hyperthyroidism. The TCR beta CDR3 regions underwent amplification from RNA transcripts. First-round RT-PCR with HTBI primers preceded a second-round multiplex PCR. TCRdb analysed the multiplex PCR reads with MiXCR anew, one entry per CDR3 protein. The sample has 650,000 to 800,000 distinct CDR3 sequences, just over 40% seen once. The source material was peripheral blood. These receptors were obtained from an adult man with Graves' ophthalmopathy.

This clonotype was observed many times. Here the CDR3 DNA reads TGTGCCAGTAGGACAGGGCCTCCCGGCAATCAGCCCCAGCATTTT. It encodes CASRTGPPGNQPQHF. The chain couples TRBV19 to TRBJ1-5; the match to TRBD1 covers 7 bases. The length of the CDR3 is 15 residues. Germline CDR1 and CDR2: LNHDA and SQIVND (reference sequence). The V and J ends lost 6 bases and 2 bases, in that order; junction bases with no gene match: 7. Based on the CDR3 plus reference TRBV19 and TRBJ1-5, the full variable domain is DGGITQSPKYLFRKEGQNVTLSCEQNLNHDAMYWYRQDPGQGLRLIYYSQIVNDFQKGDIAEGYSVSREKKESFPLTVTSAQKNPTAFYLCASRTGPPGNQPQHFGDGTRLSIL.

There are a few counts of this clonotype. The chain uses TRBV7-2 and TRBJ1-1; 9 bases line up with TRBD1. The germline V gene has CDR1 SGHTA and CDR2 FQGNSA. This CDR3 spans 18 amino acids. V gave up 5 bases and J gave up 1 base; unmatched junction bases: 14. DNA of the CDR3: TGTGCCAGCAGCCAGGATTCCGGGACAGGGTACGGGAACACTGAAGCTTTCTTT. Protein: CASSQDSGTGYGNTEAFF.

This sequence joins TRBV7-8 and TRBJ2-5, with D possibly being TRBD2 (6 bases). CDR1 SGHVS and CDR2 FQNEAQ come from the germline V gene. There are 14 residues in the CDR3. V shed 6 bases and J shed 2 bases, with 13 bases lying between them. In DNA, the CDR3 is TGTGCCAGCAGACCTCCGGGACTGCAAGAGACCCAGTACTTC. Amino acids: CASRPPGLQETQYF.

This clonotype was found many times. This chain links TRBV7-8 with TRBJ1-2; the D is unclear. The CDR3 covers 13 residues. The ends were cut back, 1 base at V and 6 bases at J, with 9 bases in the middle. Looked up from germline, CDR1 is SGHVS and CDR2 is FQNEAQ. The CDR3 spells CASSLGQVHGYTF. CDR3 coding DNA: TGTGCCAGCAGCTTAGGTCAGGTCCATGGCTACACCTTC. Combining the CDR3 with reference TRBV7-8 and TRBJ1-2 gives the whole variable domain GAGVSQSPRYKVAKRGQDVALRCDPISGHVSLFWYQQALGQGPEFLTYFQNEAQLDKSGLPSDRFFAERPEGSVSTLKIQRTQQEDSAVYLCASSLGQVHGYTFGSGTRLTVV.

This clonotype came up many times. V usage is TRBV24-1 and J usage is TRBJ1-2, with a possible D match to TRBD1 (6 bases). The CDR3 contains 13 residues. From germline, CDR1 is KGHDR and CDR2 SFDVKD. Trimming cost V 9 bases and J 2 bases, with 12 bases left between them. The CDR3 protein is CATGGTGNYGYTF. The CDR3 DNA is TGTGCCACCGGGGGAACAGGGAACTATGGCTACACCTTC.

The chain combines TRBV12-3 or TRBV12-4 with TRBJ2-7, with D maybe TRBD2 (6 bases). The V end was cut by 6 bases, the J end by 5 bases, with 23 bases between. This CDR3 is 16 amino acids long. CDR3 sequence (DNA): TGTGCCAGCAGCCAAAGCTGGGGGGTCCAGGGTGACGAGCAGTACTTC. It encodes CASSQSWGVQGDEQYF.

The V and J genes are TRBV6-4 and TRBJ2-6; no firm D call. The CDR3 spans 15 residues. Looked up from germline, CDR1 is MRHNA and CDR2 is SNTAGT. V was shortened by 2 bases and J by 3 bases, with 8 bases between the two germline ends. The CDR3 spells CASSDRAGGANVLTF. CDR3 DNA sequence: TGTGCCAGCAGTGACAGGGCCGGTGGGGCCAACGTCCTGACTTTC.

This clonotype appeared many times. The germline gene is not matched at one end of the junction; a read error may be the cause. The chain is built from TRBV29-1 and TRBJ2-7; D not certain. CDR1 and CDR2 from the germline V gene are SQVTM and ANQGSEA. CDR3 length: 8 amino acids. DNA for the CDR3: TGCAGCGATGAAACCGGCATATTC. Amino acid sequence: CSDETGIF.

Concerning this clonotype itself: The conserved final phenylalanine or tryptophan is absent from the CDR3, which likely points to a read error. No DNA is shown, since the ends of the CDR3 on it are uncertain; the CDR3 is the one TCRdb lists. This chain links TRBV10-3 with TRBJ1-1. CDR1 ENHRY and CDR2 SYGVKD come from the germline V gene. The CDR3 has 9 amino acids, counting both end residues. The CDR3 region is CAISEGSVV.

The rearrangement joins TRBV7-2 to TRBJ1-1; D possibly corresponds to TRBD1 (5 bases). The length of the CDR3 is 16 residues. With 5 bases removed from V and 4 bases from J, the gap between germline ends came to 20 bases. Germline loops: CDR1 SGHTA, CDR2 FQGNSA. As DNA, the CDR3 is TGTGCCAGCAGCCTTAGACGGGGTGAGGGGACCACTGAAGCTTTCTTT. Its protein is CASSLRRGEGTTEAFF.

At least ten counts were recorded for this clonotype. V is TRBV5-5 and J is TRBJ2-7; TRBD1 is a possible D gene (5 bases). CDR3 size: 11 residues. The ends were cut back, 4 bases at V and 6 bases at J, with 8 bases in the middle. CDR1 SGHKS and CDR2 YYEKEE come from the germline V gene (reference sequence). CDR3 coding DNA: TGTGCCAGCAGCCACAGGAGCGAGCAGTACTTC. It is translated as CASSHRSEQYF.

With respect to this clonotype: A much larger clone is a single base away; this may be a read error. The chain combines TRBV7-2 with TRBJ1-3, with D possibly being TRBD1 (6 bases). CDR3 size: 15 residues. Germline V gene data show CDR1 as SGHTA and CDR2 as FQGNSA. DNA of the CDR3: TGTGCCAGCAGCGGGATGGGGACACTTGGAAGCACCATATATTTT. It is translated as CASSGMGTLGSTIYF.

The table lists this clonotype with a few counts. The chain combines TRBV7-2 with TRBJ2-3; no clear D. V gave up 0 bases and J gave up 7 bases, with 8 bases separating them. The CDR3 extends over 13 amino acids. Germline V gene sequence: CDR1 SGHTA, CDR2 FQGNSA. CDR3 nucleotides: TGTGCCAGCAGCTTAGCGCCATCCCATACGCAGTATTTT. Amino acids: CASSLAPSHTQYF.

The rearrangement links TRBV20-1 to TRBJ2-5, with a weak D call TRBD2 (6 bases). Trimming took off 5 bases at V and 5 bases at J, with 18 bases between the two ends. CDR1 is DFQATT, CDR2 SNEGSKA, per germline (reference sequence). CDR3 size: 14 residues. In DNA, the CDR3 is TGCAGTGCTCCGTCGGGGGATTATATGGAGACCCAGTACTTC. Translated: CSAPSGDYMETQYF.

This clonotype was observed at least ten times. The chain recombines TRBV2 with TRBJ1-2, with no clear D. Germline V gene lookup returns CDR1 SNHLY and CDR2 FYNNEI. Trimming removed 5 bases from V and 2 bases from J, with 15 bases in between. The CDR3 has 15 residues. CDR3 in DNA: TGTGCCAGCAGTCCTGACGGACGGTTCAACTATGGCTACACCTTC. Protein: CASSPDGRFNYGYTF.

The V call is TRBV6-1, the J call TRBJ2-5; 10 bases line up with TRBD2. J lost 5 bases, V lost 5 bases, and 11 bases had no gene match. Germline CDR1 reads MNHNS; CDR2 reads SASEGT. This CDR3 is built from 16 residues. The CDR3 region is CASSRPAGGLGETQYF. CDR3 bases: TGTGCCAGCAGTAGACCAGCGGGGGGGCTCGGTGAGACCCAGTACTTC.

The chain combines TRBV29-1 with TRBJ2-5; a possible D gene is TRBD2 (6 bases). The CDR3 extends over 13 amino acids. In germline, CDR1 is SQVTM, CDR2 ANQGSEA. V shed 6 bases and J shed 4 bases, with 15 bases lying between them. The CDR3 sequence is CSVAELAGETQYF. The CDR3, as DNA: TGCAGCGTGGCAGAACTAGCTGGAGAGACCCAGTACTTC.

Regarding this clonotype: The conserved final phenylalanine or tryptophan is absent from the CDR3, which likely points to a read error. It is unclear where the CDR3 begins or ends on the DNA, so no DNA is shown, and the CDR3 is as TCRdb lists it. CDR3 sequence reads: CASSVYGTGNPPT. V usage is TRBV2 and J usage is TRBJ2-6; the table assigns TRBD1, which was not confirmed against the DNA. The CDR3 is 13 residues long, counting both termini. Germline values: CDR1 SNHLY, CDR2 FYNNEI.

This clonotype was counted ten times or more. The CDR3 region has the DNA TGTGCCAGCAGCGCCGCAGACAGGGTCACCGAAAAACTGTTTTTT. Protein product: CASSAADRVTEKLFF. The gene calls are TRBV6-6 and TRBJ1-4; 7 bases map to TRBD1. The germline V gene has CDR1 MNHNY and CDR2 SVGAGI (reference sequence). CDR3 length equals 15 residues. J was trimmed by 8 bases and V by 6 bases; bases with no gene match: 12.

In its sample, this clonotype was seen many times. The chain carries TRBV15 and TRBJ1-5, with a possible D match to TRBD1 (5 bases). The V gene lost 1 base and the J gene lost 4 bases, with 17 bases spanning the gap. This CDR3 comprises 17 residues. The germline CDR1 and CDR2 sequences are LNHNV and YYDKDF (reference sequence). In nucleotides, the CDR3 is TGTGCCACCAGCAGAGGCTTTCGGGACGGGGGGAATCAGCCCCAGCATTTT. Translation: CATSRGFRDGGNQPQHF.

As regards this clonotype: Being one base from a much bigger clone, this may be a read error. The V gene is TRBV7-2, the J gene TRBJ1-4; D is possibly TRBD1 (6 bases). The germline V gene encodes CDR1 SGHTA and CDR2 FQGNSA. The CDR3 covers 15 residues. CDR3 nucleotides: TGTGCCGGCAGATTACTAGGCCACAGGGATGAAAAACTGTTTTTT. It specifies CAGRLLGHRDEKLFF.

In the case of this clonotype: One end of the junction does not line up with germline, which may come from a read error. The rearrangement joins TRBV5-1 to TRBJ2-7; the match to TRBD1 covers 9 bases. The germline V gene encodes CDR1 SGHRS and CDR2 YFSETQ. The CDR3 consists of 15 residues. The CDR3 spells CTSTLGTGFHYEQYF. The CDR3 DNA reads TGCACCAGCACCTTGGGGACAGGGTTTCATTACGAGCAGTACTTC.

This clonotype has more than one count but fewer than ten. This chain uses TRBV7-9 with TRBJ2-7, with 8 bases matching TRBD1. CDR3 size: 16 residues. Unmatched junction bases numbered 15, after V lost 5 bases and J lost 6 bases. In germline, CDR1 is SEHNR, CDR2 FQNEAQ (reference sequence). CDR3 nucleotide sequence: TGTGCCAGCAGCCTCACTCCGGGACAGGTGGCCTCCGAGCAGTACTTC. It encodes CASSLTPGQVASEQYF.

This clonotype has more than one count but fewer than ten. J is TRBJ2-7 and V is TRBV20-1; the D gene is possibly TRBD2 (5 bases). This CDR3 is 15 amino acids long. V gave up 6 bases and J gave up 5 bases, with 23 bases separating them. Germline V gene data show CDR1 as DFQATT and CDR2 as SNEGSKA (reference sequence). This CDR3 reads CSAEAYGNRVNEQYF. The CDR3 nucleotides are TGCAGTGCCGAGGCCTACGGGAACCGGGTCAACGAGCAGTACTTC.

This clonotype was recorded at least ten times. The V gene is TRBV20-1, the J gene TRBJ2-5, with TRBD1 matching 9 bases. Germline-derived CDR1 and CDR2 are DFQATT and SNEGSKA (reference sequence). The ends lost 5 bases at V and 4 bases at J; junction bases unmatched: 5. The CDR3 spans 13 residues. The CDR3 is CSALGQGGETQYF. The CDR3 region has the DNA TGCAGTGCTCTGGGACAGGGAGGAGAGACCCAGTACTTC.

V is TRBV29-1 and J is TRBJ1-2; D is ambiguous. Trimming removed 4 bases at V and 4 bases at J, with 4 bases between. Germline V gene data show CDR1 as SQVTM and CDR2 as ANQGSEA. This CDR3 has 10 residues. The CDR3 spells CSVVGYGYTF. CDR3 nucleotides: TGCAGCGTTGTGGGCTATGGCTACACCTTC.

A few counts support this clonotype. The V and J genes are TRBV4-2 and TRBJ2-7, with D possibly matching TRBD1 (6 bases). There are 18 residues in the CDR3. The germline V gene encodes CDR1 LGHNA and CDR2 YNFKEQ. V lost 5 bases and J lost 2, with 25 bases in between. CDR3 bases: TGTGCCAGCAGCTTATCCGGTCTTACAGGGACCCTACCCTACGAGCAGTACTTC. Residues: CASSLSGLTGTLPYEQYF.